This is a list of T cell receptor beta chains from one sample in a study of T cell changes during pregnancy in multiple sclerosis. Profiled with immunoSEQ multiplex PCR; TCRdb holds only in-frame clones, not every one. The table records 36,000 or so clones, approximately 90% of them present only once. The sample consisted of CD4+ T cells from peripheral blood mononuclear cells, taken in the first trimester of pregnancy. The source of these receptors is a female donor with multiple sclerosis, enrolled in a pregnancy study. CDR3s include the opening cysteine and the closing phenylalanine or tryptophan. Each record gives: V gene, J gene, CDR3 length, CDR3 protein.

v_gene: TRBV11-3; j_gene: TRBJ2-1; len: 17; CDR3aa: CASSLDRLAGGSNEQFF
v_gene: TRBV27; j_gene: TRBJ2-6; len: 18; CDR3aa: CASSLSAGVGTGANVLTF
v_gene: TRBV10-3; j_gene: TRBJ2-3; len: 15; CDR3aa: CAISEKQGSSDTQYF
v_gene: TRBV19; j_gene: TRBJ1-5; len: 16; CDR3aa: CASSPGQVLSNQPQHF
v_gene: TRBV5-1; j_gene: TRBJ2-7; len: 13; CDR3aa: CASSFQGNYEQYF
v_gene: TRBV7-9; j_gene: TRBJ2-2; len: 15; CDR3aa: CASTILAGKPGELFF
v_gene: TRBV6-1; j_gene: TRBJ2-7; len: 14; CDR3aa: CASSETGWGYEQYF
v_gene: TRBV6-5; j_gene: TRBJ2-7; len: 14; CDR3aa: CASSYGRGAYEQYF
v_gene: TRBV9; j_gene: TRBJ2-1; len: 19; CDR3aa: CASSVDEGSSGRTDNEQFF
v_gene: TRBV5-1; j_gene: TRBJ2-2; len: 17; CDR3aa: CASSSGDRVVDTGELFF
v_gene: TRBV5-6; j_gene: TRBJ1-3; len: 18; CDR3aa: CASSLGELRLSSGNTIYF
v_gene: TRBV9; j_gene: TRBJ2-1; len: 18; CDR3aa: CASSVGLAGGPGYNEQFF
v_gene: TRBV11-2; j_gene: TRBJ2-2; len: 13; CDR3aa: CASSLEAFGELFF
v_gene: TRBV30; j_gene: TRBJ2-3; len: 17; CDR3aa: CAWSLRVTGQGAHTQYF
v_gene: TRBV5-1; j_gene: TRBJ2-1; len: 16; CDR3aa: CASSLRQGARQDEQFF
v_gene: TRBV27; j_gene: TRBJ2-2; len: 13; CDR3aa: CASSPPRAGELFF
v_gene: TRBV5-1; j_gene: TRBJ2-5; len: 15; CDR3aa: CASSSRAGGAETQYF
v_gene: TRBV19; j_gene: TRBJ1-1; len: 16; CDR3aa: CASSEKQGLGGTEAFF
v_gene: TRBV27; j_gene: TRBJ2-1; len: 14; CDR3aa: CASTPHGGANEQFF
v_gene: TRBV9; j_gene: TRBJ1-1; len: 15; CDR3aa: CASSPLGGASTEAFF
v_gene: TRBV19; j_gene: TRBJ2-7; len: 12; CDR3aa: CASSEGPGEQYF
v_gene: TRBV19; j_gene: TRBJ1-4; len: 14; CDR3aa: CASAEGAGSEKLFF
v_gene: TRBV7-9; j_gene: TRBJ1-1; len: 16; CDR3aa: CASSLGADIMNTEAFF